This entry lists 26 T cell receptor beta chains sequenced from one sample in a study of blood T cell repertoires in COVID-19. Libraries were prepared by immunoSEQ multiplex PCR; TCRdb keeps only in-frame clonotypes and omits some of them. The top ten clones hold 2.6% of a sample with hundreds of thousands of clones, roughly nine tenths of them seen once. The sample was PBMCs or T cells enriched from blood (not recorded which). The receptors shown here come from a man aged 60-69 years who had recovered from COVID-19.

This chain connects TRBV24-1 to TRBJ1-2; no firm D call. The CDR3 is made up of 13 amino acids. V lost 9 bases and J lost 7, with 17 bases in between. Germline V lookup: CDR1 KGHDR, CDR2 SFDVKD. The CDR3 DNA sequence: TGTGCCACCCAAGAGGGTGATTGGACTGGCTACACCTTC. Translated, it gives CATQEGDWTGYTF.

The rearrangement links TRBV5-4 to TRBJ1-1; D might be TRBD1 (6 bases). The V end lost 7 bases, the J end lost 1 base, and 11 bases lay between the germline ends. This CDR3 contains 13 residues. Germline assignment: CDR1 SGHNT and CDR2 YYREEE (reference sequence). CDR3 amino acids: CASLGQQNTEAFF. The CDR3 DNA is TGTGCCAGCCTGGGACAACAGAACACTGAAGCTTTCTTT. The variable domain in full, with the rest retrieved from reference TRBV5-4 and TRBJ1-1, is ETGVTQSPTHLIKTRGQQVTLRCSSQSGHNTVSWYQQALGQGPQFIFQYYREEENGRGNFPPRFSGLQFPNYSSELNVNALELDDSALYLCASLGQQNTEAFFGQGTRLTVV.

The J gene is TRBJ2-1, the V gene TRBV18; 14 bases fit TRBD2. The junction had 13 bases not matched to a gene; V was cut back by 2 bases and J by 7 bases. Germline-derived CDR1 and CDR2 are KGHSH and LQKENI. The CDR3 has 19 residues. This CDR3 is CASSPGPTSGRALGNEQFF. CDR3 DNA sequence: TGTGCCAGCTCACCAGGGCCGACTAGCGGGAGGGCCCTCGGAAATGAGCAGTTCTTC.

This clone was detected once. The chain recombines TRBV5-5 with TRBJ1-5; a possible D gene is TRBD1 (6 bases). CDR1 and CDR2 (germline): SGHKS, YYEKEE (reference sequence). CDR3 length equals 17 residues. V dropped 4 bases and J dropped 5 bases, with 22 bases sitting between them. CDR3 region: CASSPTGGGAGYQPQHF. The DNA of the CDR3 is TGTGCCAGCAGCCCTACGGGTGGGGGGGCCGGCTATCAGCCCCAGCATTTT. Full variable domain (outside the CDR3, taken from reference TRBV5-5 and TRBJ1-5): DAGVTQSPTHLIKTRGQQVTLRCSPISGHKSVSWYQQVLGQGPQFIFQYYEKEERGRGNFPDRFSARQFPNYSSELNVNALLLGDSALYLCASSPTGGGAGYQPQHFGDGTRLSIL.

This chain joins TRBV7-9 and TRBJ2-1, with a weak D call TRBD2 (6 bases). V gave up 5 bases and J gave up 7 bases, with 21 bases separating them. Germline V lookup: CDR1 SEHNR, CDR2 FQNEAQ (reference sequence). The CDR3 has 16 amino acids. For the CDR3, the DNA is TGTGCCAGCAGCCGCCGATTGGAGGGCGGATTGAATGAGCAGTTCTTC. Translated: CASSRRLEGGLNEQFF.

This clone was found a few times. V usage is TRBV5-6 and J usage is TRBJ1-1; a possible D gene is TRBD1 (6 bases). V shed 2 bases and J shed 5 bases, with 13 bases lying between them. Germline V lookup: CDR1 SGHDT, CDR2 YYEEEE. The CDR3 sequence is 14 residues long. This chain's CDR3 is CASSFQSGQTEAFF. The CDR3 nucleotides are TGTGCCAGCAGCTTTCAATCCGGACAGACTGAAGCTTTCTTT.

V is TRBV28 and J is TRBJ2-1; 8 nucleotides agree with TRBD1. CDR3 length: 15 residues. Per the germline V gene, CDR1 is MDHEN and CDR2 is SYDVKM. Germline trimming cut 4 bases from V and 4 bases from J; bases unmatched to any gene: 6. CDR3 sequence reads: CASSSTGEKYNEQFF. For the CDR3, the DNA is TGTGCCAGCAGTTCGACAGGGGAGAAATACAATGAGCAGTTCTTC.

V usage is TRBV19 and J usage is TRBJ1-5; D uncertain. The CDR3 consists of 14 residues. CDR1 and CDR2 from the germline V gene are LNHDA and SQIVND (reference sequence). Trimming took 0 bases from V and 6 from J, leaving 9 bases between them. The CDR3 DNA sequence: TGTGCCAGTAGTATAGATTTGGTGGCTCAGCCCCAGCATTTT. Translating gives CASSIDLVAQPQHF.

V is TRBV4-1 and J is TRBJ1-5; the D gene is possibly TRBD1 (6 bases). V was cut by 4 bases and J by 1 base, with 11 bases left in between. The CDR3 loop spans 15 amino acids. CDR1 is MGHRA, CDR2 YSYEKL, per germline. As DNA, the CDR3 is TGCGCCAGCAGCCTCCGGGACAAGAGCAATCAGCCCCAGCATTTT. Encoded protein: CASSLRDKSNQPQHF.

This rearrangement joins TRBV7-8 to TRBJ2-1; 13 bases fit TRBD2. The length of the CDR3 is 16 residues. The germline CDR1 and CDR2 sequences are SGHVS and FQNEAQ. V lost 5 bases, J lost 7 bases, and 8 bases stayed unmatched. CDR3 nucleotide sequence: TGTGCCAGCAGCACCCAACTAGCGGGAGGGTTGAATGAGCAGTTCTTC. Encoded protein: CASSTQLAGGLNEQFF.

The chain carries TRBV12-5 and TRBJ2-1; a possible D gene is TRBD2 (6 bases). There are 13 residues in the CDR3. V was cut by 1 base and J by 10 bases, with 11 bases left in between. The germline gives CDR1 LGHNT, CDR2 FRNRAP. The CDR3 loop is CASGLAFRGEQFF. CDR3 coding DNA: TGTGCTAGTGGTTTGGCTTTCCGGGGGGAGCAGTTCTTC.

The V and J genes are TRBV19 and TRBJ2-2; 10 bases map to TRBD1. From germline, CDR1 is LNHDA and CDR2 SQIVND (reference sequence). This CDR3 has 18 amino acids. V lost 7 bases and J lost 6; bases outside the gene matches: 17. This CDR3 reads CASNSPPDRGLASGELFF. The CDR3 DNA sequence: TGTGCCAGTAATAGCCCACCGGACAGGGGGTTAGCGTCCGGGGAGCTGTTTTTT.

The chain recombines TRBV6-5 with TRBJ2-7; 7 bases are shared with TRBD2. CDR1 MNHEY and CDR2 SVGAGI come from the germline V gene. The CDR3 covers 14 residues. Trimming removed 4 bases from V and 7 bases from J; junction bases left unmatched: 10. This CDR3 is CASSWTSLPGEQYF. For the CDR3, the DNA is TGTGCCAGCAGTTGGACTAGTCTACCGGGGGAGCAGTACTTC.

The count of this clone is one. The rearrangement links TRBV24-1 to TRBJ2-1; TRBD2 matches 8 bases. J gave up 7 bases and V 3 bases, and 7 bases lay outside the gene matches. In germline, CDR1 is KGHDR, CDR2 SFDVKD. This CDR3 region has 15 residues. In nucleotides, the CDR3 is TGTGCCACCAGTGATCTACCGGGACTAGGAAATGAGCAGTTCTTC. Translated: CATSDLPGLGNEQFF.

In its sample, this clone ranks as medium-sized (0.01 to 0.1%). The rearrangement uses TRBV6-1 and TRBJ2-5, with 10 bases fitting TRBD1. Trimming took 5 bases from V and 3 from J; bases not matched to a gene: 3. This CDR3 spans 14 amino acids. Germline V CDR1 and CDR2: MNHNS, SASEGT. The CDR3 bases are TGTGCCAGCAGTTCCGGGACAGGGGAAGAGACCCAGTACTTC. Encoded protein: CASSSGTGEETQYF.

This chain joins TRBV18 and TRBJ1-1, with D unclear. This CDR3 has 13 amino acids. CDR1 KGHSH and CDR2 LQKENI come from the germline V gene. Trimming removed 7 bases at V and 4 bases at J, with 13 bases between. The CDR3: CASWEFRSTEAFF. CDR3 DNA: TGTGCCAGCTGGGAGTTCAGGAGCACTGAAGCTTTCTTT.

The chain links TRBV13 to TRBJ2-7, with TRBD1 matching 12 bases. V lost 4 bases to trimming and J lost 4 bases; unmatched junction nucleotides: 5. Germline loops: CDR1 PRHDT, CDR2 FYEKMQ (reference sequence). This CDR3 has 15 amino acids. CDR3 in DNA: TGTGCCAGCAGCTCCCGGGACAGGGGGCTTTACGAGCAGTACTTC. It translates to CASSSRDRGLYEQYF.

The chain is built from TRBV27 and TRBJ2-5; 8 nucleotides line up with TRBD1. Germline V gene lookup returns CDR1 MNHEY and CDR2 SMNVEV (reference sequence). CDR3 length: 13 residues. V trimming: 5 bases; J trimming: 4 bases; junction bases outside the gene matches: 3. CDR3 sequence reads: CASSPDRGETQYF. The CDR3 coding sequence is TGTGCCAGCAGTCCCGACAGGGGAGAGACCCAGTACTTC.

The CDR3 DNA reads TGTGCCAGCAGTTACTCGAAGGGGGTCTACACCTTC. It is translated as CASSYSKGVYTF. The V call is TRBV6-5, the J call TRBJ1-2; D is possibly TRBD1 (6 bases). CDR1 and CDR2 from the germline V gene are MNHEY and SVGAGI. Deletions cut 0 bases from V and 10 bases from J, with 9 bases between. This CDR3 is 12 amino acids long.

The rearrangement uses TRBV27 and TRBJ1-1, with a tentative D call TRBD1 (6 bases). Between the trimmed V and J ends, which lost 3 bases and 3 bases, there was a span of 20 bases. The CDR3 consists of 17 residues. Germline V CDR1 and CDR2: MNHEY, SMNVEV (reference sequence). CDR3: CASSLGRGRLGHTEAFF. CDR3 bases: TGTGCCAGCAGTTTGGGCAGGGGACGACTTGGCCACACTGAAGCTTTCTTT.

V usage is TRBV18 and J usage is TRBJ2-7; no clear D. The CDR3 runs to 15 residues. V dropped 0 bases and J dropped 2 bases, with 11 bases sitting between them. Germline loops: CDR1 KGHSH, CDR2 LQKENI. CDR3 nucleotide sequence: TGTGCCAGCTCACCACCAACTGTTGCACCCTACGAGCAGTACTTC. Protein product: CASSPPTVAPYEQYF. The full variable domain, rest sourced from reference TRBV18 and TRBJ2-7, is NAGVMQNPRHLVRRRGQEARLRCSPMKGHSHVYWYRQLPEEGLKFMVYLQKENIIDESGMPKERFSAEFPKEGPSILRIQQVVRGDSAAYFCASSPPTVAPYEQYFGPGTRLTVT.

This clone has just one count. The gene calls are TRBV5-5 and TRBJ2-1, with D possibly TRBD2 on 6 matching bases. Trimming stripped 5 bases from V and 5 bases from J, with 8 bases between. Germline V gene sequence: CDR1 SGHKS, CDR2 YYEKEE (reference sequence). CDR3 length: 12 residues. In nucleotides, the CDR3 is TGTGCCAGCAGGCCGGGGGACAATGAGCAGTTCTTC. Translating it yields CASRPGDNEQFF.

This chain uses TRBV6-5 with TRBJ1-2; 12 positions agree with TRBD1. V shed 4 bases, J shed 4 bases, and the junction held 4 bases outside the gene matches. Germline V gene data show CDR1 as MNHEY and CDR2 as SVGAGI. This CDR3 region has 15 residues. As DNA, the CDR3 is TGTGCCAGCAGTTCCGGGACAGGGGGCGGCTATGGCTACACCTTC. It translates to CASSSGTGGGYGYTF.

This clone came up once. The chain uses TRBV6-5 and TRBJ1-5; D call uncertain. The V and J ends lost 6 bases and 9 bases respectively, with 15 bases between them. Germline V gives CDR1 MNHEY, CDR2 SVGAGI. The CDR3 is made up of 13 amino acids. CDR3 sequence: CASRPSKERPQHF. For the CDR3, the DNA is TGTGCCAGCAGACCAAGCAAAGAACGGCCCCAGCATTTT.

The CDR3 protein is CAWLAKDRFNEKLFF. The CDR3 DNA sequence: TGTGCCTGGCTCGCCAAGGACAGGTTTAATGAAAAACTGTTTTTT. This chain joins TRBV30 and TRBJ1-4; TRBD1 agrees at 7 bases. With V trimmed by 5 bases and J by 4 bases, 10 bases remained unmatched. The CDR3 runs 15 residues. CDR1 GTSNPN and CDR2 SVGIG come from the germline V gene (reference sequence). The whole variable domain, remainder taken from reference TRBV30 and TRBJ1-4, is SQTIHQWPATLVQPVGSPLSLECTVEGTSNPNLYWYRQAAGRGLQLLFYSVGIGQISSEVPQNLSASRPQDRQFILSSKKLLLSDSGFYLCAWLAKDRFNEKLFFGSGTQLSVL.

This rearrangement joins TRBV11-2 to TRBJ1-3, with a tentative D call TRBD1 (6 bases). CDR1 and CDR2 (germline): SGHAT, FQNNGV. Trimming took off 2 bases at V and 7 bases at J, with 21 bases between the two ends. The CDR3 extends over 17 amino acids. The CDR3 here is CASSLPFARQGGNTIYF. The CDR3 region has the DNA TGTGCCAGCAGCTTACCCTTTGCCCGCCAAGGGGGTAACACCATATATTTT.